This T cell receptor (beta chain) was sequenced during a study of blood T cell repertoires in COVID-19. CDR1 and CDR2 from the germline V gene are MDHEN and SYDVKM. The CDR3 contains 14 residues. Trimming stripped 9 bases from V and 2 bases from J, with 17 bases between. TCRdb's table, derived via immunoSEQ multiplex PCR, lists solely in-frame clones and lacks some. The sample lists around 300,000 clones, around 90% occurring once. The sample taken for sequencing was PBMCs or T cells enriched from blood (not recorded which). This clonotype was obtained from a woman under 30 with acute COVID-19. The chain recombines TRBV28 with TRBJ2-7; unclear D gene. The CDR3 nucleotides are TGTGCCAGTTTTTCAGGCCCTGGAACCTACGAGCAGTACTTC. Translation gives CASFSGPGTYEQYF. The complete variable domain, with remaining parts taken from reference TRBV28 and TRBJ2-7, reads DVKVTQSSRYLVKRTGEKVFLECVQDMDHENMFWYRQDPGLGLRLIYFSYDVKMKEKGDIPEGYSVSREKKERFSLILESASTNQTSMYLCASFSGPGTYEQYFGPGTRLTVT.